The 28 T cell receptor beta chains below come from one sample, sequenced in a study of T cell clonality in common variable immunodeficiency (dated by TCRdb to between 2015 and 2017). Receptors were amplified or captured by the immunoSEQ multiplex PCR assay. This immuneACCESS table, as held by TCRdb, lists in-frame sequences with V and J called but not all clones. Of the missing ones, under half trace to an unresolved V gene in checked studies; the others have no known cause. The table for this sample lists 40,000 or so clones, none of them counted only once. 2.5% to 3.5% of the sample is in the top ten clones. The sequenced sample was peripheral blood mononuclear cells. These receptors were collected from a person aged 18 to 70 in good health.

This clone was counted many times. The CDR3 extends 3 residues past the end of the read, so its final part is completed from the germline J gene. The chain carries TRBV7-3 and TRBJ2-3, with 14 bases lining up with TRBD2. After removal of 5 bases from V and 3 bases from J, the junction contained 10 bases not matched to a gene. The CDR3 runs to 18 residues. CDR1 is SGHTA and CDR2 is FQGTGA in the germline V gene. Here the CDR3 reads CASSHGTSGSWGTDTQYF. The sequenced CDR3 bases are TGTGCCAGCAGCCATGGGACTAGCGGGAGTTGGGGGACAGATACG.

This clone appeared a few times. Germline and junction disagree at one end, which may indicate a read error. The read terminates 3 residues ahead of where the CDR3 ends, so the germline J gene completes it. Other DNA sequences within the sample encode an identical CDR3. V gene TRBV19 combines with J gene TRBJ1-3; D possibly corresponds to TRBD1 (5 bases). CDR3 length equals 16 residues. From germline, CDR1 is LNHDA and CDR2 SQIVND (reference sequence). Partial CDR3 DNA: TGTGCCAGTAGTATAGGCGGGGGACCGACGGGAAACACT. It translates to CASSIGGGPTGNT. The full CDR3 is CASSIGGGPTGNTIYF.

Ten or more counts support this clone. The CDR3 goes on 3 residues after the read ends, and that part is filled in from the germline J gene. The V call is TRBV9, the J call TRBJ2-2; 10 bases align to TRBD2. J was trimmed by 4 bases and V by 4 bases; bases with no gene match: 4. In germline, CDR1 is SGDLS, CDR2 YYNGEE. The CDR3 totals 15 residues. CDR3: CASSPRLAGTGELFF. The covered CDR3 bases are TGTGCCAGCAGCCCCCGACTAGCGGGCACCGGGGAG.

In its sample, this clone was seen many times. The DNA ends 3 residues before the CDR3 does, and the rest of the CDR3 is filled in from the germline J gene. This chain connects TRBV28 to TRBJ2-3; TRBD2 matches 8 bases. Germline lookup yields CDR1 MDHEN and CDR2 SYDVKM. This CDR3 is built from 15 residues. Germline trimming cut 4 bases from V and 2 bases from J; bases unmatched to any gene: 5. Partial CDR3 DNA: TGTGCCAGCAGTTCCGTAGCGGGAAACACAGATACG. It encodes CASSSVAGNTDT. The complete CDR3 sequence is CASSSVAGNTDTQYF.

In the case of this clone: The read stops 3 residues short of the end of the CDR3; the missing end is completed from the germline J gene. The chain combines TRBV7-8 with TRBJ2-3; TRBD1 matches at 8 bases. This CDR3 has 14 residues. CDR1 SGHVS and CDR2 FQNEAQ come from the germline V gene. The covered CDR3 bases are TGTGCCAGCAGCTTATCGGGACAGGTAGAGACG. This codes for CASSLSGQVET. The full CDR3 protein is CASSLSGQVETQYF.

This clone occurred many times. The CDR3 end lies 3 residues beyond the end of the read and is filled in from the germline J gene. J is TRBJ2-1 and V is TRBV19; D is uncertain. CDR1 is LNHDA and CDR2 is SQIVND in the germline V gene (reference sequence). Trimming left V 8 bases short and J 9 bases short, with 8 bases between. This CDR3 comprises 10 residues. The CDR3 spells CASSSSEQFF. The DNA read from the CDR3 is TGTGCCAGTTCCTCCAGTGAG.

This clone was picked up many times. The sequenced fragment ends 3 residues before the CDR3 boundary, so the rest is inferred from the germline J gene. The chain couples TRBV30 to TRBJ2-7; TRBD2 agrees at 8 bases. This CDR3 is 15 amino acids long. Trimming removed 0 bases from V and 2 bases from J; junction bases left unmatched: 6. Germline CDR1 and CDR2: GTSNPN and SVGIG (reference sequence). The chain's CDR3 is CAWSVRSGRTYEQYF. Incomplete CDR3 DNA: TGTGCCTGGAGTGTACGCAGCGGGAGAACCTACGAG.

This clone has at least ten counts. From the germline J gene comes the end of the CDR3, since the read stops 3 residues before it. J is TRBJ2-1 and V is TRBV5-1, with a weak D call TRBD1 (6 bases). V lost 4 bases and J 5 bases, leaving 13 bases between the germline ends. CDR1 SGHRS and CDR2 YFSETQ come from the germline V gene. This CDR3 has 14 residues. The CDR3 region is CASSLRDNDNEQFF. The CDR3 bases that were read are TGCGCCAGCAGCCTCCGGGACAACGACAATGAG.

This clone was seen ten or more times. The read stops 3 residues short of the end of the CDR3; the missing end is completed from the germline J gene. The same CDR3 also results from other DNA sequences found in this sample. The V and J genes are TRBV30 and TRBJ1-3; TRBD1 is a possible D gene (6 bases). The germline V and J ends were trimmed by 0 bases and 4 bases, with 10 bases remaining between them. CDR3 length equals 14 residues. Germline lookup yields CDR1 GTSNPN and CDR2 SVGIG (reference sequence). The CDR3 sequence: CAWSVRGLGNTIYF. The sequenced CDR3 bases are TGTGCCTGGAGTGTCAGGGGCCTAGGAAACACC. The full variable domain, completed using reference TRBV30 and TRBJ1-3, is SQTIHQWPATLVQPVGSPLSLECTVEGTSNPNLYWYRQAAGRGLQLLFYSVGIGQISSEVPQNLSASRPQDRQFILSSKKLLLSDSGFYLCAWSVRGLGNTIYFGEGSWLTVV.

This clone was observed many times. The CDR3 goes on 3 residues after the read ends, and that part is filled in from the germline J gene. The chain has TRBV12-3 or TRBV12-4 and TRBJ2-1; D not resolved. This CDR3 is built from 13 residues. The V end lost 6 bases, the J end lost 6 bases, and 12 bases lay between the germline ends. This CDR3 reads CASRPLTGNEQFF. The covered CDR3 bases are TGTGCCAGCAGGCCCCTTACGGGCAATGAG.

In this sample, this clone turned up many times. With the read ending 3 residues before the CDR3 end, the germline J gene is used to fill in that end. The chain carries TRBV18 and TRBJ1-1, with no clear D. This CDR3 is 13 amino acids long. V lost 0 bases, J lost 7 bases, and 9 bases lay in between. Germline V CDR1 and CDR2: KGHSH, LQKENI. Incomplete CDR3 DNA: TGTGCCAGCTCACCACCGAGCGGGATTGAA. This codes for CASSPPSGIE. The complete CDR3 protein is CASSPPSGIEAFF. Full variable domain (rest looked up from reference TRBV18 and TRBJ1-1): NAGVMQNPRHLVRRRGQEARLRCSPMKGHSHVYWYRQLPEEGLKFMVYLQKENIIDESGMPKERFSAEFPKEGPSILRIQQVVRGDSAAYFCASSPPSGIEAFFGQGTRLTVV.

This clone was found many times. Read data end 3 residues before the CDR3 end; the end is taken from the germline J gene. The rearrangement links TRBV30 to TRBJ2-7; D may be TRBD1 or TRBD2 (5 bases each). Germline CDR1 reads GTSNPN; CDR2 reads SVGIG (reference sequence). The CDR3 contains 12 residues. The V and J ends lost 3 bases and 3 bases respectively, with 9 bases between them. The part of the CDR3 DNA that was read is TGTGCCTGGAGCCGAGGGGACTACGAG. Translation: CAWSRGDYE. The whole CDR3 protein is CAWSRGDYEQYF.

In its sample, this clone was seen many times. The CDR3 extends 3 residues past the end of the read, so its final part is completed from the germline J gene. V gene TRBV4-2 combines with J gene TRBJ1-2; the D gene is possibly TRBD1 (6 bases). This CDR3 spans 15 amino acids. CDR1 is LGHNA and CDR2 is YNFKEQ in the germline V gene. V was clipped by 1 base and J by 2 bases, with 11 bases between them. The sequenced CDR3 bases are TGTGCCAGCAGCCAAGCCTGGGACATCAACTATGGC. It specifies CASSQAWDINYG. The complete CDR3 protein is CASSQAWDINYGYTF.

This clone was seen many times. The read ends 3 residues shy of where the CDR3 ends; the end is completed using the germline J gene. The chain uses TRBV2 and TRBJ1-4, with TRBD1 identical over 12 bases. Germline loops: CDR1 SNHLY, CDR2 FYNNEI. The CDR3 covers 19 residues. The junction had 6 bases not matched to a gene; V was cut back by 1 base and J by 0 bases. CDR3 loop: CASSEGGTGGRATNEKLFF. CDR3 DNA, as far as it was read: TGTGCCAGCAGTGAAGGGGGGACAGGGGGCCGAGCAACTAATGAAAAA. Looking up the rest from reference TRBV2 and TRBJ1-4 gives the full variable domain: EPEVTQTPSHQVTQMGQEVILRCVPISNHLYFYWYRQILGQKVEFLVSFYNNEISEKSEIFDDQFSVERPDGSNFTLKIRSTKLEDSAMYFCASSEGGTGGRATNEKLFFGSGTQLSVL.

The sample holds many counts of this clone. The read ends 3 residues early relative to the CDR3; the germline J gene fills the gap. J is TRBJ2-2 and V is TRBV20-1, with D perhaps TRBD1 (5 bases). This CDR3 comprises 16 residues. Germline CDR1 is DFQATT and CDR2 is SNEGSKA (reference sequence). The sequenced part of the CDR3 DNA is TGCAGTGCCCAGGGTATTGGGTCCACAACTAATGAAAAG. As protein: CSAQGIGSTTNEK. The full-length CDR3 reads as CSAQGIGSTTNEKLFF.

Ten or more counts support this clone. With the read ending 3 residues before the CDR3 end, the germline J gene is used to fill in that end. The chain has TRBV20-1 and TRBJ1-1; no definite D call. Germline CDR1 DFQATT, CDR2 SNEGSKA (reference sequence). Trimming left V 5 bases short and J 3 bases short, with 7 bases between. The CDR3 is made up of 11 amino acids. The CDR3 DNA, read in part, is TGCAGTGCTGTAGTATACACTGAA. Its protein is CSAVVYTE. The CDR3 reads in full as CSAVVYTEAFF.

In its sample, this clone was seen many times. The missing CDR3 end, 3 residues past where the read stops, is filled in from the germline J gene. The genes are TRBV20-1 and TRBJ2-2; TRBD2 agrees at 8 bases. The CDR3 extends over 15 amino acids. The trim removed 3 bases at V and 3 bases at J, leaving 6 bases unmatched. Germline V gene data show CDR1 as DFQATT and CDR2 as SNEGSKA (reference sequence). This chain's CDR3 is CSARIAGRDTGELFF. CDR3 DNA (partial): TGCAGTGCTAGGATAGCGGGAAGGGACACCGGGGAG.

This clone occurred many times. Partial CDR3 DNA: TGCAGCGTTGAGCGGGCCTCCCATTTTTACAATTTCAATGAG. This codes for CSVERASHFYNFNE. The full CDR3 protein reads CSVERASHFYNFNEQFF. The chain carries TRBV29-1 and TRBJ2-1; tentative D call: TRBD2 (5 bases). The CDR3 end is not reached by the read, which stops 3 residues before it; the germline J gene fills it in. This CDR3 has 17 amino acids. Germline CDR1 and CDR2: SQVTM and ANQGSEA. The ends were cut back, 3 bases at V and 6 bases at J, with 24 bases in the middle.

This clone was counted ten times or more. The read ends 3 residues before the CDR3 terminus; that terminus is restored from the germline J gene. V and J are TRBV19 and TRBJ2-4, with D unresolved. In germline, CDR1 is LNHDA, CDR2 SQIVND (reference sequence). The CDR3 contains 14 residues. Between the trimmed V and J ends, which lost 1 base and 6 bases, there was a span of 10 bases. The CDR3 bases that were read are TGTGCCAGTAGTATAGGGCCAGGCGTAAACATT. Translated: CASSIGPGVNI. The CDR3 reads in full as CASSIGPGVNIQYF.

Turning to this clone: The read ends 3 residues early relative to the CDR3; the germline J gene fills the gap. The rearrangement uses TRBV5-1 and TRBJ2-2; D remains unclear. V was shortened by 5 bases and J by 4 bases, with 9 bases between the two germline ends. This CDR3 is 13 amino acids long. Per the germline V gene, CDR1 is SGHRS and CDR2 is YFSETQ. The CDR3 region is CASSQGLTGELFF. The CDR3 bases that were read are TGCGCCAGCAGTCAAGGGCTCACCGGGGAG.

Comment on this clone: Read data end 3 residues before the CDR3 end; the end is taken from the germline J gene. The chain employs TRBV2 and TRBJ2-2; tentatively, D is TRBD1 (6 bases). The CDR3 length is 14 residues. The V gene's germline CDR1 is SNHLY and CDR2 FYNNEI. CDR3 bases read: TGTGCCAGCAGTGATCGACAGGCCTTACTCACG. Translated: CASSDRQALLT. The whole CDR3 is CASSDRQALLTLFF.

This clone has ten or more counts. Coverage ceases 3 residues before the CDR3 finishes, and the germline J gene fills in the end. This chain uses TRBV28 with TRBJ2-1; TRBD1 might be the D (5 bases). V shed 6 bases and J shed 3 bases, with 24 bases lying between them. This CDR3 comprises 18 residues. Germline CDR1 reads MDHEN; CDR2 reads SYDVKM. CDR3 sequence reads: CASSPIWGSPINYNEQFF. The part of the CDR3 DNA that was read is TGTGCCAGCAGCCCGATCTGGGGCAGTCCGATCAACTACAATGAG. The full variable domain, its missing parts supplied by reference TRBV28 and TRBJ2-1, is DVKVTQSSRYLVKRTGEKVFLECVQDMDHENMFWYRQDPGLGLRLIYFSYDVKMKEKGDIPEGYSVSREKKERFSLILESASTNQTSMYLCASSPIWGSPINYNEQFFGPGTRLTVL.

This clone was counted ten times or more. The read terminates 3 residues before the CDR3 end, so the remaining end is supplied by the germline J gene. The gene calls are TRBV5-1 and TRBJ1-2; 7 nucleotides match TRBD1. CDR1 is SGHRS and CDR2 is YFSETQ in the germline V gene. This CDR3 comprises 16 residues. The trim removed 7 bases at V and 4 bases at J, leaving 16 bases unmatched. CDR3: CASSRGGTAGFYGYTF. The sequenced part of the CDR3 DNA is TGCGCCAGCTCAAGAGGTGGGACAGCGGGATTCTATGGC.

Points on this clone: With the read ending 3 residues before the CDR3 end, the germline J gene is used to fill in that end. The genes are TRBV6-1 and TRBJ1-2, with 9 bases lining up with TRBD1. The CDR3 length is 13 residues. Germline V CDR1 and CDR2: MNHNS, SASEGT. CDR3 DNA (partial): TGTGCCAGCAGTGTCAACAGGGGGCACGAC. This sequence encodes CASSVNRGHD. The full CDR3 protein reads CASSVNRGHDYTF.

Many counts were recorded for this clone. The sequenced fragment ends 3 residues before the CDR3 boundary, so the rest is inferred from the germline J gene. The chain is built from TRBV7-9 and TRBJ1-4, with TRBD1 as a possible D gene (6 bases). This CDR3 spans 14 amino acids. The germline V and J ends were trimmed by 1 base and 8 bases, with 11 bases remaining between them. Germline V gene sequence: CDR1 SEHNR, CDR2 FQNEAQ (reference sequence). This chain's CDR3 is CASSLDREKEKLFF. The CDR3 bases that were read are TGTGCCAGCAGCTTAGACAGGGAGAAAGAAAAA.

There are many counts of this clone. The missing CDR3 end, 3 residues past where the read stops, is filled in from the germline J gene. The chain combines TRBV6-2 or TRBV6-3 with TRBJ1-5; D is undetermined. V was shortened by 4 bases and J by 5 bases, with 9 bases between the two germline ends. The CDR3 runs 13 residues. Looked up from germline, CDR1 is MNHEY and CDR2 is SVGEGT. The CDR3 bases that were read are TGTGCCAGCAGTTTGCAGGAACATCAGCCC. It yields the protein CASSLQEHQP. The whole CDR3 reads CASSLQEHQPQHF.

This clone was seen at least ten times. The CDR3 end falls 3 residues outside the read, so it is completed with the germline J gene. The V gene is TRBV5-5, the J gene TRBJ2-1, with 10 bases identical to TRBD2. Germline-derived CDR1 and CDR2 are SGHKS and YYEKEE (reference sequence). V trimming: 4 bases; J trimming: 3 bases; junction bases outside the gene matches: 1. CDR3 length: 14 amino acids. The CDR3 sequence is CASSKREGYNEQFF. CDR3 bases read: TGTGCCAGCAGCAAGCGGGAGGGCTACAATGAG.

This clone was counted at least ten times. Sequencing ends 3 residues short of the CDR3 end; the germline J gene provides the rest. This rearrangement joins TRBV28 to TRBJ2-7; D is possibly TRBD1 (6 bases). Trimming shortened V by 8 bases and J by 4 bases, and 21 bases separated the two germline ends. Germline CDR1 and CDR2: MDHEN and SYDVKM. The CDR3 has 15 amino acids. The DNA read from the CDR3 is TGTGCCAGCGGATCAACCGGGACACGGACTTACGAG. As protein: CASGSTGTRTYE. The whole CDR3 protein is CASGSTGTRTYEQYF.